This T cell receptor beta chain stems from a study of CD8 T cells in ankylosing spondylitis. Study results and limitations: Among TCR beta sequences, a motif of eight highly homologous variants appeared characteristic of ankylosing spondylitis blood. Peripheral blood samples showed relatively rare disease-linked clones, and these clones were CD8+. Previous work reported some of these motif variants in the synovial fluid and blood of reactive arthritis.

Preparation of TCR beta libraries was done by quantitative 5'-RACE with molecular barcodes. TCRdb re-derived calls from the 5' RACE reads in MiXCR, one entry per CDR3 protein. The sample carries some 27,000 distinct CDR3 sequences, roughly 5.3% recorded once. The germline V gene encodes CDR1 SGDLS and CDR2 YYNGEE. The CDR3 covers 16 residues. With 4 bases clipped from V and 1 base from J, the junction kept 8 bases outside the gene matches. This clonotype was seen a handful of times. The antigen is not known. The TCR sequence derives from a female donor with ankylosing spondylitis or in good health (not recorded which). What was sequenced was blood, either unsorted or a sorted T cell fraction (not recorded which). The chain is built from TRBV9 and TRBJ2-1; 7 nucleotides agree with TRBD2. This CDR3 is CASSTEGRASYNEQFF. CDR3 DNA: TGTGCCAGCAGCACAGAGGGGAGGGCTTCCTACAATGAGCAGTTCTTC.